This entry lists 31 T cell receptor beta chains sequenced from one sample in a study of coeliac disease. The assay was immunoSEQ multiplex PCR, and TCRdb's table has in-frame clones only and misses some. The profile covers around 5,300 clones, with less than 75% appearing a single time and 9.2% taken by the ten largest. The sample was lymphocytes from the gut lamina propria. These receptors were collected from a man in his 70s with active celiac disease.

The CDR3 DNA sequence: TGTGCCAGCACTTCGGGACAGGTCTACGAGCAGTACTTC. Encoded protein: CASTSGQVYEQYF. The V gene is TRBV6-5, the J gene TRBJ2-7; 8 bases match TRBD1. Germline V lookup: CDR1 MNHEY, CDR2 SVGAGI. The CDR3 is 13 amino acids. The J segment lost 3 bases and the V segment lost 7 bases, leaving 5 bases of the junction unmatched.

The chain employs TRBV5-4 and TRBJ2-5; D is undetermined. Germline V gene sequence: CDR1 SGHNT, CDR2 YYREEE (reference sequence). This CDR3 is built from 14 residues. With 3 bases removed from V and 2 bases from J, the gap between germline ends came to 11 bases. Written as DNA, the CDR3 is TGTGCCAGCAGCTGGGTCGGGTATCAAGAGACCCAGTACTTC. It codes for CASSWVGYQETQYF. Variable domain in full (rest from reference TRBV5-4 and TRBJ2-5): ETGVTQSPTHLIKTRGQQVTLRCSSQSGHNTVSWYQQALGQGPQFIFQYYREEENGRGNFPPRFSGLQFPNYSSELNVNALELDDSALYLCASSWVGYQETQYFGPGTRLLVL.

This clone was picked up a small number of times. The chain carries TRBV29-1 and TRBJ2-3; TRBD2 aligns across 8 bases. Germline CDR1 and CDR2: SQVTM and ANQGSEA. The CDR3 sequence is 15 residues long. V shed 6 bases, J shed 0 bases, and the junction held 8 bases outside the gene matches. CDR3 sequence (DNA): TGCAGCGTATGGACTAGCACCACTAGCACAGATACGCAGTATTTT. Its translation: CSVWTSTTSTDTQYF.

This sequence joins TRBV18 and TRBJ2-2; 7 bases are shared with TRBD2. The CDR3 length is 15 residues. V shed 2 bases, J shed 1 base, and the junction held 1 base outside the gene matches. CDR1 is KGHSH, CDR2 LQKENI, per germline. The CDR3 is CASSPASGNTGELFF. The CDR3 bases are TGTGCCAGCTCACCAGCTAGCGGGAACACCGGGGAGCTGTTTTTT.

J is TRBJ2-1 and V is TRBV28, with 8 bases aligning to TRBD2. CDR1 and CDR2 (germline): MDHEN, SYDVKM. With 4 bases clipped from V and 4 bases from J, the junction kept 6 bases outside the gene matches. The CDR3 length is 15 residues. In DNA, the CDR3 is TGTGCCAGCAGTTGGCTAGCGGGTTTGTACAATGAGCAGTTCTTC. This codes for CASSWLAGLYNEQFF. Based on the CDR3 plus reference TRBV28 and TRBJ2-1, the full variable domain is DVKVTQSSRYLVKRTGEKVFLECVQDMDHENMFWYRQDPGLGLRLIYFSYDVKMKEKGDIPEGYSVSREKKERFSLILESASTNQTSMYLCASSWLAGLYNEQFFGPGTRLTVL.

The rearrangement links TRBV10-2 to TRBJ2-7; TRBD1 might be the D (6 bases). This CDR3 is 13 amino acids long. V shed 8 bases and J shed 7 bases, with 18 bases lying between them. Germline V gives CDR1 WSHSY, CDR2 SAAADI. This chain's CDR3 is CASAKQGSGEQYF. CDR3 DNA: TGCGCCAGCGCCAAACAGGGAAGCGGAGAGCAGTACTTC.

The chain combines TRBV7-8 with TRBJ2-7, with D hard to call. The CDR3 is made up of 14 amino acids. Germline CDR1 is SGHVS and CDR2 is FQNEAQ. Trimming took 1 base from V and 4 from J, leaving 11 bases between them. CDR3 in DNA: TGTGCCAGCAGCTTAGGGCAGGTCAAATACGAGCAGTACTTC. Amino acids: CASSLGQVKYEQYF. Looking up the rest from reference TRBV7-8 and TRBJ2-7 gives the full variable domain: GAGVSQSPRYKVAKRGQDVALRCDPISGHVSLFWYQQALGQGPEFLTYFQNEAQLDKSGLPSDRFFAERPEGSVSTLKIQRTQQEDSAVYLCASSLGQVKYEQYFGPGTRLTVT.

The gene calls are TRBV27 and TRBJ1-6; D call uncertain. CDR1 and CDR2 (germline): MNHEY, SMNVEV (reference sequence). V lost 5 bases and J lost 8, with 13 bases in between. The CDR3 covers 14 residues. The CDR3 coding sequence is TGTGCCAGCAGTCCCCTCGGTTTACATTCACCCCTCCACTTT. This sequence encodes CASSPLGLHSPLHF.

The gene calls are TRBV28 and TRBJ1-3; D is possibly TRBD1 (5 bases). CDR1 and CDR2 from the germline V gene are MDHEN and SYDVKM. V was shortened by 6 bases and J by 1 base, with 16 bases between the two germline ends. CDR3 size: 16 residues. CDR3: CASSFRFRVSGNTIYF. CDR3 coding DNA: TGTGCCAGCAGCTTTCGGTTCAGGGTTTCTGGAAACACCATATATTTT.

The chain recombines TRBV5-1 with TRBJ2-7, with no clear D. The CDR3 is 13 amino acids. V lost 4 bases and J 3 bases, leaving 11 bases between the germline ends. Germline V gene sequence: CDR1 SGHRS, CDR2 YFSETQ. CDR3 protein: CASSAEAYYEQYF. The DNA of the CDR3 is TGCGCCAGCAGCGCCGAAGCGTACTACGAGCAGTACTTC.

The chain carries TRBV6-5 and TRBJ1-4, with TRBD1 matching 9 bases. Germline CDR1 reads MNHEY; CDR2 reads SVGAGI. The CDR3 extends over 13 amino acids. The V gene end was trimmed by 8 bases and the J gene end by 3 bases; junction bases not matched to a gene: 1. Here the CDR3 reads CASRQGANEKLFF. The CDR3 DNA reads TGTGCCAGCCGACAGGGGGCTAATGAAAAACTGTTTTTT.

The V gene is TRBV6-5, the J gene TRBJ1-5; D possibly corresponds to TRBD1 (5 bases). This CDR3 is 13 amino acids long. Germline values: CDR1 MNHEY, CDR2 SVGAGI. With 4 bases removed from V and 6 bases from J, the gap between germline ends came to 10 bases. This CDR3 is CASSSDGGQPQHF. The CDR3 DNA follows: TGTGCCAGCAGTTCCGACGGGGGTCAGCCCCAGCATTTT.

This chain joins TRBV9 and TRBJ1-1; D unresolved. The CDR3 is 13 residues long. Per the germline V gene, CDR1 is SGDLS and CDR2 is YYNGEE. Trimming pared 4 bases from V and 2 bases from J, leaving 9 bases between. In DNA form, the CDR3 reads TGTGCCAGCAGCCCCCAACTCAACACTGAAGCTTTCTTT. Protein sequence: CASSPQLNTEAFF.

This clone has only one observation. The V gene is TRBV4-3, the J gene TRBJ1-6, with a weak D call TRBD1 (5 bases). Germline CDR1 LGHNA, CDR2 YSLEER. The CDR3 runs to 14 residues. Trimming pared 1 base from V and 14 bases from J, leaving 15 bases between. The CDR3 sequence is CASSQVSGFGSLHF. CDR3 in DNA: TGCGCCAGCAGCCAAGTGTCAGGGTTTGGTTCCCTCCACTTT.

This chain connects TRBV18 to TRBJ2-1; 11 bases map to TRBD2. This CDR3 comprises 16 residues. J gave up 3 bases and V 6 bases, and 7 bases lay outside the gene matches. The germline V gene encodes CDR1 KGHSH and CDR2 LQKENI. The CDR3 sequence is CASSIMTSGIYNEQFF. CDR3 bases: TGTGCCAGCTCTATTATGACTAGCGGGATCTACAATGAGCAGTTCTTC.

This chain links TRBV7-2 with TRBJ2-7; 7 bases map to TRBD2. Germline V lookup: CDR1 SGHTA, CDR2 FQGNSA. This CDR3 region has 16 residues. V shed 3 bases and J 2 bases; nucleotides not matched to a gene: 10. In nucleotides, the CDR3 is TGTGCCAGCAGCTTGGGGGGGGGACTTACCACCTACGAGCAGTACTTC. This encodes CASSLGGGLTTYEQYF.

The rearrangement uses TRBV19 and TRBJ1-5, with 10 bases lining up with TRBD1. Looked up from germline, CDR1 is LNHDA and CDR2 is SQIVND (reference sequence). CDR3 size: 15 residues. The V and J ends lost 3 bases and 2 bases, in that order; junction bases with no gene match: 1. The CDR3 DNA is TGTGCCAGTAGTATCGGGACAGGGGGCAATCAGCCCCAGCATTTT. This codes for CASSIGTGGNQPQHF.

The chain is built from TRBV10-3 and TRBJ1-2; possible D gene TRBD1, 5 bases. The germline gives CDR1 ENHRY, CDR2 SYGVKD. The CDR3 has 12 residues. V dropped 2 bases and J dropped 4 bases, with 5 bases sitting between them. The CDR3 region has the DNA TGTGCCATCAGTGAGGACAGCTATGGCTACACCTTC. Protein product: CAISEDSYGYTF.

The rearrangement links TRBV27 to TRBJ1-1; D remains ambiguous. The V gene lost 1 base and the J gene lost 1 base, with 7 bases spanning the gap. Germline V lookup: CDR1 MNHEY, CDR2 SMNVEV (reference sequence). The CDR3 extends over 14 amino acids. CDR3 amino acids: CASSLWAGNTEAFF. CDR3 bases: TGTGCCAGCAGTTTATGGGCGGGGAACACTGAAGCTTTCTTT.

J is TRBJ2-7 and V is TRBV27; TRBD1 matches 7 bases. The CDR3 has 14 amino acids. With 3 bases clipped from V and 1 base from J, the junction kept 3 bases outside the gene matches. Per germline, CDR1 MNHEY and CDR2 SMNVEV (reference sequence). The CDR3 region has the DNA TGTGCCAGCAGTTTTTCAGGGGGATCCTACGAGCAGTACTTC. It codes for CASSFSGGSYEQYF.

This clone occurred once. This chain uses TRBV5-5 with TRBJ2-2; TRBD1 matches at 9 bases. In germline, CDR1 is SGHKS, CDR2 YYEKEE (reference sequence). This CDR3 spans 20 amino acids. Trimming cost V 5 bases and J 0 bases; bases outside gene matches: 17. CDR3 coding DNA: TGTGCCAGCAGAACCCCGGGACAGGGTAGTTATTGGGCGAACACCGGGGAGCTGTTTTTT. It codes for CASRTPGQGSYWANTGELFF.

The V call is TRBV7-9, the J call TRBJ2-3; possibly TRBD1 for D (7 bases). This CDR3 comprises 17 residues. Germline V gives CDR1 SEHNR, CDR2 FQNEAQ (reference sequence). V was trimmed by 5 bases and J by 2 bases, leaving 20 bases between them. The CDR3 nucleotides read TGTGCCAGCAGCGGTGGCGGGACAGCGATTCACACAGATACGCAGTATTTT. Translation: CASSGGGTAIHTDTQYF.

This clone was counted once. This CDR3 is CASSEVGQGYNEQFF. Written as DNA, the CDR3 is TGTGCCAGCAGTGAAGTGGGACAGGGCTACAATGAGCAGTTCTTC. The chain combines TRBV2 with TRBJ2-1; TRBD1 matches 9 bases. The length of the CDR3 is 15 residues. V was pared by 1 base and J by 3 bases, with 1 base of the junction left unmatched. Germline CDR1 and CDR2: SNHLY and FYNNEI. Full variable domain (remainder filled in from reference TRBV2 and TRBJ2-1): EPEVTQTPSHQVTQMGQEVILRCVPISNHLYFYWYRQILGQKVEFLVSFYNNEISEKSEIFDDQFSVERPDGSNFTLKIRSTKLEDSAMYFCASSEVGQGYNEQFFGPGTRLTVL.

V usage is TRBV7-6 and J usage is TRBJ1-5; TRBD1 might be the D (5 bases). V was trimmed by 5 bases and J by 3 bases, leaving 11 bases between them. Germline loops: CDR1 SGHVS, CDR2 FNYEAQ. There are 14 residues in the CDR3. In DNA form, the CDR3 reads TGTGCCAGCAGCAAGACAGCATACAATCAGCCCCAGCATTTT. Its translation: CASSKTAYNQPQHF.

The V gene is TRBV7-3, the J gene TRBJ1-1; D remains ambiguous. V shed 5 bases and J shed 4 bases, with 11 bases lying between them. The CDR3 sequence is 13 residues long. CDR1 is SGHTA, CDR2 FQGTGA, per germline. The CDR3 nucleotides read TGTGCCAGCAGCGTTACGGCTAGCACTGAAGCTTTCTTT. Amino acid sequence: CASSVTASTEAFF. Full variable domain (missing parts from reference TRBV7-3 and TRBJ1-1): GAGVSQTPSNKVTEKGKYVELRCDPISGHTALYWYRQSLGQGPEFLIYFQGTGAADDSGLPNDRFFAVRPEGSVSTLKIQRTERGDSAVYLCASSVTASTEAFFGQGTRLTVV.

This clone was observed a few times. V and J are TRBV6-5 and TRBJ2-7; 9 bases match TRBD1. The ends lost 5 bases at V and 3 bases at J; junction bases unmatched: 8. Germline V gene sequence: CDR1 MNHEY, CDR2 SVGAGI. The CDR3 extends over 15 amino acids. The CDR3 protein is CASSKPGQGYYEQYF. DNA of the CDR3: TGTGCCAGCAGTAAGCCCGGACAGGGGTACTACGAGCAGTACTTC.

In this sample, this clone turned up once. This chain connects TRBV5-1 to TRBJ2-5, with 8 bases lining up with TRBD2. The CDR3 length is 14 residues. The V and J ends lost 2 bases and 5 bases, in that order; junction bases with no gene match: 5. Germline assignment: CDR1 SGHRS and CDR2 YFSETQ. Here the CDR3 reads CASSFGLAGETQYF. The CDR3, as DNA: TGCGCCAGCAGCTTCGGACTAGCAGGGGAGACCCAGTACTTC.

This chain links TRBV7-6 with TRBJ1-6, with a possible D match to TRBD1 (6 bases). Trimming took off 5 bases at V and 8 bases at J, with 13 bases between the two ends. The CDR3 sequence is 14 residues long. Germline lookup yields CDR1 SGHVS and CDR2 FNYEAQ. The chain's CDR3 is CASSQGKGYSPLHF. The CDR3 DNA follows: TGTGCCAGCAGCCAGGGGAAGGGGTATTCACCCCTCCACTTT. Together with reference TRBV7-6 and TRBJ1-6, the CDR3 gives the full variable domain: GAGVSQSPRYKVTKRGQDVALRCDPISGHVSLYWYRQALGQGPEFLTYFNYEAQQDKSGLPNDRFSAERPEGSISTLTIQRTEQRDSAMYRCASSQGKGYSPLHFGNGTRLTVT.

The chain combines TRBV28 with TRBJ1-1; D is possibly TRBD1 (6 bases). Looked up from germline, CDR1 is MDHEN and CDR2 is SYDVKM. Deletions cut 7 bases from V and 7 bases from J, with 19 bases between. The CDR3 is made up of 14 amino acids. CDR3 loop: CASISQGGKNEAFF. In nucleotides, the CDR3 is TGTGCCAGCATATCACAGGGAGGGAAGAATGAAGCTTTCTTT.

This clone was detected only a few times. This chain joins TRBV15 and TRBJ2-7, with 9 positions matching TRBD1. Germline trimming cut 5 bases from V and 5 bases from J; bases unmatched to any gene: 7. There are 14 residues in the CDR3. Germline CDR1 is LNHNV and CDR2 is YYDKDF (reference sequence). This chain's CDR3 is CATSWTGETDEQYF. As DNA, the CDR3 is TGTGCCACCAGCTGGACAGGGGAGACCGACGAGCAGTACTTC.

The rearrangement uses TRBV27 and TRBJ1-5; the D gene is possibly TRBD1 (5 bases). There are 15 residues in the CDR3. Germline loops: CDR1 MNHEY, CDR2 SMNVEV (reference sequence). The V and J ends lost 3 bases and 1 base respectively, with 10 bases between them. DNA for the CDR3: TGTGCCAGCAGTTTGGTAGCAGGGAGCAATCAGCCCCAGCATTTT. It encodes CASSLVAGSNQPQHF.